The 6 T cell receptor beta chains below all came from one sample that was sequenced in a study of T cells expressing NK-cell markers. TCRdb re-analyzed the 5' RACE reads; it lists each CDR3 protein once, without DNA. The sample table includes a few hundred thousand distinct CDR3 sequences. The sample consisted of blood T cells: a sorted CD56 or NKG2C T cell subset, CD4+ or CD8+ T cells, or bulk PBMC T cells (not recorded which). The receptors here all came from a man between 18 and 35 years old in good health.

This chain connects TRBV24-1 to TRBJ2-2; TCRdb's D call of TRBD1 is untestable without DNA. Germline V gene sequence: CDR1 KGHDR, CDR2 SFDVKD. The CDR3 extends over 17 amino acids. The CDR3: CATSGTTDRVVPGELFF.

The chain recombines TRBV6-2 or TRBV6-3 with TRBJ2-1. Per germline, CDR1 MNHEY and CDR2 SVGEGT. This CDR3 contains 13 residues. CDR3 protein: CASSYPEYNEQFF.

The chain links TRBV20-1 to TRBJ2-3; lacking DNA, the TRBD2 call made by TCRdb goes unchecked. The CDR3 totals 15 residues. The germline CDR1 and CDR2 sequences are DFQATT and SNEGSKA (reference sequence). The CDR3 protein is CSATTTMPGPDTQYF.

CDR3 amino acids: CSARKASGNTDTQYF. V usage is TRBV20-1 and J usage is TRBJ2-3; TCRdb picks TRBD2, but there is no DNA to check that call. CDR1 is DFQATT and CDR2 is SNEGSKA in the germline V gene (reference sequence). The CDR3 loop spans 15 amino acids.

The chain combines TRBV12-3 or TRBV12-4 with TRBJ2-3; lacking DNA, the TRBD1 call made by TCRdb goes unchecked. This CDR3 comprises 16 residues. The CDR3 loop is CASSPRGGGPTDTQYF.

The chain links TRBV5-1 to TRBJ1-2. The CDR3 runs to 17 residues. The germline V gene has CDR1 SGHRS and CDR2 YFSETQ. The CDR3 loop is CASSLGAASAGGYGYTF.